The sequence of this TCR beta chain was determined in a study of cytomegalovirus exposure and HLA in healthy donors. Study context: The study's early data release held around 85 million unique TCRs from HLA-typed donors. General study results and limits: A later examination showed that TCR association rates differed by HLA locus, with DRB1 most and HLA-C fewest. Fewer N-insertions than the approximately 610-donor mean were reportedly shown by an Asian-associated ancestry cluster in a later analysis. TCR beta chain V- and J-gene trimming was linked, in a later analysis, to a missense variant in DCLRE1C.

The PCR made use of 60 Vbeta and 13 Jbeta primers. This table comes from immunoSEQ multiplex PCR, and its TCRdb copy is limited to in-frame clones, with some not included. There are 100,000 to 150,000 clones in the sample; about three quarters occur only once, and approximately 1.5% lies in the top ten. CDR1 WSHSY and CDR2 SAAADI come from the germline V gene. V lost 4 bases and J lost 6; bases outside the gene matches: 6. This CDR3 is built from 14 residues. As for this clone: Its target is unknown.

Sequencing was carried out using PBMCs. The sequence was collected from a woman between 18 and 29 years old in good health and CMV-seronegative. The chain uses TRBV10-2 and TRBJ1-5, with TRBD1 matching 7 bases. The CDR3, as DNA: TGCGCCAGCAGTGTAACAGGGGAAGGTCAGCCCCAGCATTTT. It specifies CASSVTGEGQPQHF.